The entry that follows covers one TCR beta chain sequence. Its antigen is as yet unknown. Method: immunoSEQ multiplex PCR; TCRdb's copy keeps in-frame clones and lacks some. Among tens of thousands of clones listed, roughly 92% were seen once. This entry belongs to a study of OX40 agonist ivuxolimab in advanced cancers. Study-level results: Expanded clones were, on average, more numerous in CD8+ T cells than in CD4+.

The sequence derives from an adult with an advanced solid tumor such as melanoma, head and neck, liver or kidney cancer. Sample: CD4+ or CD8+ T cells sorted from blood, taken in a trial of the OX40 agonist ivuxolimab.

The CDR3 is CASSPSQGSSYNEQFF. The CDR3 DNA follows: TGCGCCAGCAGCCCTTCACAGGGTAGCTCCTACAATGAGCAGTTCTTC. The V call is TRBV4-1, the J call TRBJ2-1, with D maybe TRBD1 (6 bases). The CDR3 is made up of 16 amino acids. Between the trimmed V and J ends, which lost 4 bases and 0 bases, there was a span of 13 bases. Germline assignment: CDR1 MGHRA and CDR2 YSYEKL.